The 27 T cell receptor beta chains listed next were all sequenced from one sample in a study of CD8 T cells in ankylosing spondylitis. Points from the study as a whole: One TCR beta motif, made up of roughly eight highly homologous variants, appeared characteristic of ankylosing spondylitis blood.

Their antigen targets remain unknown. TCRdb analysed the 5' RACE reads with MiXCR anew, one entry per CDR3 protein. The sample gives fewer than 650,000 distinct CDR3 sequences, 10% to 15% of which show up once; approximately 7% is in the top ten. The sample was blood, either unsorted or a sorted T cell fraction (not recorded which). These receptors originate from a male donor with ankylosing spondylitis.

This clonotype was found a few times. V usage is TRBV29-1 and J usage is TRBJ1-1, with a tentative D call TRBD1 (6 bases). The CDR3 totals 13 residues. V was pared by 6 bases and J by 0 bases, with 11 bases between. Germline V gives CDR1 SQVTM, CDR2 ANQGSEA. The CDR3 region is CSVSGEMNTEAFF. As DNA, the CDR3 is TGCAGCGTATCAGGGGAAATGAACACTGAAGCTTTCTTT.

This clonotype was counted only a few times. V usage is TRBV5-1 and J usage is TRBJ1-1; D is perhaps TRBD1 (5 bases). The germline V gene encodes CDR1 SGHRS and CDR2 YFSETQ. Between the trimmed V and J ends, which lost 0 bases and 5 bases, there was a span of 14 bases. The CDR3 is 15 residues long. CDR3: CASSLAGGGETEAFF. The CDR3 DNA sequence: TGCGCCAGCAGCTTGGCCGGCGGAGGGGAGACTGAAGCTTTCTTT.

The V call is TRBV7-9, the J call TRBJ2-3; no clear D. Trimming removed 5 bases from V and 1 base from J, with 16 bases in between. Germline V gene sequence: CDR1 SEHNR, CDR2 FQNEAQ (reference sequence). The CDR3 is 16 amino acids. The CDR3 protein is CASSPRWGSGTDTQYF. CDR3 coding DNA: TGTGCCAGCAGCCCGAGATGGGGATCCGGCACAGATACGCAGTATTTT. The complete variable domain, with remaining parts taken from reference TRBV7-9 and TRBJ2-3, reads DTGVSQNPRHKITKRGQNVTFRCDPISEHNRLYWYRQTLGQGPEFLTYFQNEAQLEKSRLLSDRFSAERPKGSFSTLEIQRTEQGDSAMYLCASSPRWGSGTDTQYFGPGTRLTVL.

The chain is built from TRBV25-1 and TRBJ1-4; D unresolved. Germline V gives CDR1 MGHDK, CDR2 SYGVNS. With 11 bases removed from V and 7 bases from J, the gap between germline ends came to 17 bases. CDR3 length: 13 residues. CDR3 sequence (DNA): TGTGCCGTCTCTCCGGGATTCGGTGAAAAACTGTTTTTT. Encoded protein: CAVSPGFGEKLFF. Filled out from reference TRBV25-1 and TRBJ1-4, the complete variable domain reads EADIYQTPRYLVIGTGKKITLECSQTMGHDKMYWYQQDPGMELHLIHYSYGVNSTEKGDLSSESTVSRIRTEHFPLTLESARPSHTSQYLCAVSPGFGEKLFFGSGTQLSVL.

The J gene is TRBJ2-1, the V gene TRBV14, with no clear D. This CDR3 region has 18 residues. Per germline, CDR1 SGHDN and CDR2 FVKESK. Trimming left V 0 bases short and J 0 bases short, with 15 bases between. CDR3: CASSQDLIRRSSYNEQFF. DNA for the CDR3: TGTGCCAGCAGCCAAGATCTAATTAGGCGGAGCTCCTACAATGAGCAGTTCTTC.

This clonotype was counted many times. This sequence joins TRBV5-1 and TRBJ2-1, with TRBD2 matching 7 bases. The CDR3 sequence is 15 residues long. Germline CDR1 is SGHRS and CDR2 is YFSETQ. With 0 bases clipped from V and 5 bases from J, the junction kept 5 bases outside the gene matches. CDR3 sequence (DNA): TGCGCCAGCAGCTTGGTCAATCGGGGGGACAATGAGCAGTTCTTC. This translates into CASSLVNRGDNEQFF.

This clonotype was counted between two and nine times. The rearrangement joins TRBV6-1 to TRBJ2-5, with 10 nucleotides matching TRBD1. The CDR3 runs 16 residues. V shed 6 bases and J 5 bases; nucleotides not matched to a gene: 12. Germline V lookup: CDR1 MNHNS, CDR2 SASEGT. For the CDR3, the DNA is TGTGCCAGCAGGGATACCGGGACAGGGGAGGGGGAGACCCAGTACTTC. It is translated as CASRDTGTGEGETQYF.

The V gene is TRBV5-1, the J gene TRBJ2-3, with 9 bases fitting TRBD1. The CDR3 sequence is 14 residues long. V was clipped by 5 bases and J by 7 bases; unmatched bases: 8. Germline V gene sequence: CDR1 SGHRS, CDR2 YFSETQ. CDR3 in DNA: TGCGCCAGCAGGGCCGGGACAGGGCTCAATACGCAGTATTTT. It encodes CASRAGTGLNTQYF. The complete variable domain, with remaining parts taken from reference TRBV5-1 and TRBJ2-3, reads KAGVTQTPRYLIKTRGQQVTLSCSPISGHRSVSWYQQTPGQGLQFLFEYFSETQRNKGNFPGRFSGRQFSNSRSEMNVSTLELGDSALYLCASRAGTGLNTQYFGPGTRLTVL.

This clonotype has only a few counts. V gene TRBV20-1 combines with J gene TRBJ2-2; tentatively, D is TRBD1 (6 bases). CDR3 length: 12 amino acids. Trimming shortened V by 5 bases and J by 3 bases, and 7 bases separated the two germline ends. In germline, CDR1 is DFQATT, CDR2 SNEGSKA (reference sequence). CDR3 nucleotide sequence: TGCAGTGCTCGACAGGACACCGGGGAGCTGTTTTTT. Translated, it gives CSARQDTGELFF.

This clonotype occurred a few times. The gene calls are TRBV11-3 and TRBJ2-2; TRBD2 matches at 13 bases. V lost 4 bases and J lost 5; bases outside the gene matches: 4. This CDR3 contains 16 residues. Germline-derived CDR1 and CDR2 are SGHNT and YENEEA. The CDR3 region has the DNA TGTGCCAGCAGCTCCCGACTAGCGGGAGGAACCGGGGAGCTGTTTTTT. Residues: CASSSRLAGGTGELFF.

In its sample, this clonotype was seen a few times. The rearrangement joins TRBV2 to TRBJ2-3; possible D gene TRBD2, 7 bases. Deletions cut 2 bases from V and 0 bases from J, with 18 bases between. There are 18 residues in the CDR3. Germline loops: CDR1 SNHLY, CDR2 FYNNEI. In nucleotides, the CDR3 is TGTGCCAGCAGTGAATATTTAGGGGGAGCGGGGAGCACAGATACGCAGTATTTT. This translates into CASSEYLGGAGSTDTQYF.

This clonotype has just a few counts. CDR3 DNA sequence: TGTGCCAGCAGCATAGGCCCCCACGCGGGAGCCCACGAGCAGTACTTC. It codes for CASSIGPHAGAHEQYF. The V and J genes are TRBV11-2 and TRBJ2-7; TRBD2 aligns across 7 bases. V lost 5 bases and J lost 5; bases outside the gene matches: 15. Per germline, CDR1 SGHAT and CDR2 FQNNGV. The CDR3 is made up of 16 amino acids.

The rearrangement links TRBV3-1 to TRBJ2-1, with no clear D. Germline V gene lookup returns CDR1 LGHDT and CDR2 YNNKEL (reference sequence). V was trimmed by 2 bases and J by 7 bases, leaving 15 bases between them. CDR3 size: 15 residues. CDR3 DNA sequence: TGTGCCAGCAGCCAAAACGCTATGGGGATAAATGAGCAGTTCTTC. Residues: CASSQNAMGINEQFF.

This clonotype showed up just a few times. The rearrangement uses TRBV5-1 and TRBJ2-2, with D unresolved. Germline lookup yields CDR1 SGHRS and CDR2 YFSETQ. Trimming took off 4 bases at V and 7 bases at J, with 8 bases between the two ends. This CDR3 spans 12 amino acids. The CDR3 sequence: CASSIDSGELFF. CDR3 bases: TGCGCCAGCAGCATCGATAGCGGGGAGCTGTTTTTT.

The chain joins TRBV20-1 to TRBJ2-3, with 9 positions matching TRBD1. The CDR3 totals 17 residues. The germline V gene has CDR1 DFQATT and CDR2 SNEGSKA (reference sequence). V was pared by 5 bases and J by 5 bases, with 17 bases of the junction left unmatched. CDR3 in DNA: TGCAGTGCTGGTTCCGGGACAGGGCCCGCGGCCGGAGATACGCAGTATTTT. Translation gives CSAGSGTGPAAGDTQYF.

The sample holds a few counts of this clonotype. The chain is built from TRBV7-2 and TRBJ2-2; the match to TRBD2 covers 7 bases. Germline loops: CDR1 SGHTA, CDR2 FQGNSA. V lost 5 bases and J lost 4; bases outside the gene matches: 7. The CDR3 length is 15 residues. The CDR3 loop is CASSSGTNPTGELFF. DNA of the CDR3: TGTGCCAGCAGCAGCGGGACTAACCCCACCGGGGAGCTGTTTTTT. Drawing the rest from reference TRBV7-2 and TRBJ2-2, the complete variable domain is GAGVSQSPSNKVTEKGKDVELRCDPISGHTALYWYRQSLGQGLEFLIYFQGNSAPDKSGLPSDRFSAERTGGSVSTLTIQRTQQEDSAVYLCASSSGTNPTGELFFGEGSRLTVL.

This clonotype showed up many times. The chain uses TRBV7-8 and TRBJ1-6, with D possibly matching TRBD1 (5 bases). The CDR3 is made up of 15 amino acids. Trimming took 6 bases from V and 4 from J, leaving 13 bases between them. Germline V gene data show CDR1 as SGHVS and CDR2 as FQNEAQ. The chain's CDR3 is CASRSGTQYNSPLHF. CDR3 DNA sequence: TGTGCCAGCAGATCCGGGACTCAGTATAATTCACCCCTCCACTTT.

This clonotype showed up many times. The CDR3 nucleotides read TGCAGTGCTAGAAGTCAAGAGACCCAGTACTTC. Translated, it gives CSARSQETQYF. The gene calls are TRBV20-1 and TRBJ2-5; D gene uncertain. Germline lookup yields CDR1 DFQATT and CDR2 SNEGSKA (reference sequence). Trimming took 2 bases from V and 2 from J, leaving 3 bases between them. CDR3 length: 11 residues.

The J gene is TRBJ2-5, the V gene TRBV13; TRBD2 is a possible D gene (5 bases). The CDR3 has 14 residues. From germline, CDR1 is PRHDT and CDR2 FYEKMQ (reference sequence). V was pared by 1 base and J by 3 bases, with 9 bases between. CDR3 nucleotides: TGTGCCAGCAGCTTAGTCCCAGCGGAAGAGACCCAGTACTTC. Its protein is CASSLVPAEETQYF.

This clonotype was observed a handful of times. V gene TRBV20-1 combines with J gene TRBJ1-2; perhaps TRBD1 as D (6 bases). Trimming took off 6 bases at V and 1 base at J, with 12 bases between the two ends. CDR1 and CDR2 from the germline V gene are DFQATT and SNEGSKA (reference sequence). This CDR3 has 13 amino acids. This CDR3 is CSARTAINYGYTF. The CDR3 region has the DNA TGCAGTGCGCGGACAGCTATTAACTATGGCTACACCTTC.

V gene TRBV9 combines with J gene TRBJ2-5, with TRBD1 matching over 11 bases. J was trimmed by 2 bases and V by 1 base; bases with no gene match: 4. The CDR3 covers 16 residues. Per germline, CDR1 SGDLS and CDR2 YYNGEE. This CDR3 reads CASSVTGTGGQETQYF. CDR3 bases: TGTGCCAGCAGCGTAACTGGGACAGGGGGGCAAGAGACCCAGTACTTC.

This clonotype was recorded a few times. The rearrangement links TRBV5-1 to TRBJ1-1; 7 bases agree with TRBD1. V gave up 1 base and J gave up 7 bases; unmatched junction bases: 7. CDR1 is SGHRS, CDR2 YFSETQ, per germline. This CDR3 is built from 14 residues. This CDR3 is CASSLKGADGEAFF. In DNA form, the CDR3 reads TGCGCCAGCAGCTTGAAGGGGGCTGACGGTGAAGCTTTCTTT.

This clonotype was picked up a small number of times. This chain links TRBV7-2 with TRBJ2-1; 11 positions match TRBD2. J was trimmed by 7 bases and V by 2 bases; bases with no gene match: 4. The CDR3 extends over 15 amino acids. Germline V gene sequence: CDR1 SGHTA, CDR2 FQGNSA. Here the CDR3 DNA reads TGTGCCAGCAGCTTAACTAGCGGGAGACAAAATGAGCAGTTCTTC. It is translated as CASSLTSGRQNEQFF.

This chain links TRBV29-1 with TRBJ2-1; no definite D call. CDR1 is SQVTM and CDR2 is ANQGSEA in the germline V gene. This CDR3 has 12 amino acids. The ends were cut back, 4 bases at V and 6 bases at J, with 10 bases in the middle. In DNA, the CDR3 is TGCAGCGTTGGTCGGGTTGGCAATGAGCAGTTCTTC. Its translation is CSVGRVGNEQFF.

This clonotype was counted only a few times. The chain has TRBV27 and TRBJ2-1; D might be TRBD2 (6 bases). Trimming removed 8 bases from V and 9 bases from J, with 11 bases in between. The CDR3 is 11 amino acids. CDR1 MNHEY and CDR2 SMNVEV come from the germline V gene (reference sequence). CDR3 nucleotides: TGTGCCAGCGCGGCCGGGGGTGAGCAGTTCTTC. It codes for CASAAGGEQFF.

This clonotype was detected a few times. V is TRBV24-1 and J is TRBJ2-1; 9 bases match TRBD1. Germline V CDR1 and CDR2: KGHDR, SFDVKD. The CDR3 runs 17 residues. The J segment lost 0 bases and the V segment lost 7 bases, leaving 9 bases of the junction unmatched. The CDR3 region has the DNA TGTGCCACCAGGGGGGTGGGACAGGGAGACTCCTACAATGAGCAGTTCTTC. Its protein product is CATRGVGQGDSYNEQFF.

A few counts support this clonotype. The chain has TRBV12-3 or TRBV12-4 and TRBJ2-5, with D hard to call. The CDR3 is 12 amino acids. The V end lost 7 bases, the J end lost 4 bases, and 10 bases lay between the germline ends. The CDR3 nucleotides are TGTGCCAGCACCTCGGCCCCAGAGACCCAGTACTTC. This sequence encodes CASTSAPETQYF.